A selection of T cell receptor beta chains follows, all from one sample in a study of vaccination and CD4 T cells after COVID-19. For these receptors, no antigen is known. TCRdb itself ran the PCR reads through MiXCR, one entry per CDR3 protein. The sample shows 3,000 to 5,000 distinct CDR3 sequences, about 19% of them seen only once. Sequenced material: CD4+ T cells from blood, cultured in vitro. These receptors all come from a human donor who had recovered from COVID-19. Each CDR3 is given with its conserved first and last residue.

>TRBV2|TRBJ2-4
CASSDMGQVRFQYF
>TRBV7-6|TRBJ2-7
CASSPRGARVYEQYF
>TRBV12-3/TRBV12-4|TRBJ1-2
CASTATLNYGYTF
>TRBV5-1|TRBJ2-3
CASSLGDRARDTQYF
>TRBV30|TRBJ2-5
CAWSVRRPGLSRGETQYF
>TRBV12-3/TRBV12-4|TRBJ1-6
CASSLFSANSPLHF
>TRBV20-1|TRBJ1-3
CSASQGAGNTIYF
>TRBV20-1|TRBJ2-3
CSASGGADTQYF
>TRBV9|TRBJ2-5
CASSASGRGGGETQYF
>TRBV19|TRBJ1-2
CASYTPGASNYGYTF
>TRBV27|TRBJ2-6
CASRPFTGIGPGANVLTF
>TRBV27|TRBJ1-6
CASSLRRSLGPLHF
>TRBV20-1|TRBJ2-3
CSARDLKAAAGF
>TRBV3-1|TRBJ1-2
CASSQDPVELDYGYTF
>TRBV7-2|TRBJ2-3
CASSLEGRTDTQYF
>TRBV7-8|TRBJ2-5
CASSLFAGSSGGARETQYF
>TRBV5-8|TRBJ1-2
CASSLTGQNYGYTF
>TRBV5-4|TRBJ2-5
CASSRDTGGAETQYF
>TRBV5-5|TRBJ1-6
CASSLEQGLATLHF
>TRBV5-8|TRBJ2-7
CASSFTSYEQYF
>TRBV6-5|TRBJ2-3
CASSYLAGGGTDTQYF
>TRBV19|TRBJ1-5
CASSRGDSNQPQHF
>TRBV6-5|TRBJ1-1
CASSSSPGRKNTEAFF
>TRBV7-3|TRBJ2-3
CASSSRREGTQYF
>TRBV30|TRBJ1-5
CAWSQGGLSNQPQHF
>TRBV6-2/TRBV6-3|TRBJ2-1
CASSTIPGQGTNEQFF
>TRBV6-1|TRBJ1-3
CASSEGGGGNTIYF
>TRBV6-1|TRBJ1-4
CASTVLAHGPKKRLFF
>TRBV7-6|TRBJ1-6
CASSLGGDHGASPLHF
>TRBV7-8|TRBJ1-1
CASSLGNPTGYMNTEAFF
>TRBV5-1|TRBJ1-1
CASSTTGMNTEAFF
>TRBV19|TRBJ1-1
CASSIAARRVNTEAFF
>TRBV29-1|TRBJ2-2
CSAAGTGGPGELFF
>TRBV12-3/TRBV12-4|TRBJ1-5
CASSSYGTESNQPQHF
>TRBV5-1|TRBJ2-7
CASKGEYEQYF
>TRBV7-2|TRBJ2-5
CASLSQGQGNGETQYF
>TRBV6-1|TRBJ1-1
CASSERTEAFF
>TRBV10-3|TRBJ2-5
CAISDSRNQETQYF
>TRBV6-5|TRBJ1-4
CASSYIPPGRGDEKLFF
>TRBV6-1|TRBJ1-2
CASSPEGHVGYGYTF
>TRBV4-2|TRBJ1-5
CASSQDEGTQPQHF
>TRBV6-1|TRBJ1-5
CASRPDFGTGGLGQPQHF
>TRBV4-2|TRBJ1-2
CASSRPAHTGYGYTF
>TRBV5-4|TRBJ2-3
CASSFGGLTDTQYF
>TRBV2|TRBJ1-4
CASEGGQGDEKLFF